This entry concerns a single T cell receptor beta chain. The antigen is unknown. The source of the sample is a study of graft-versus-host responses after intestinal transplantation. Sequencing was performed with immunoSEQ multiplex PCR; in TCRdb, only in-frame clones are kept and a portion is missing. The data show about 93,000 clones, with over 85% seen just once and around 0.49% held by the top ten. In germline, CDR1 is LNHDA, CDR2 SQIVND (reference sequence). The CDR3 covers 14 residues. The J segment lost 5 bases and the V segment lost 5 bases, leaving 5 bases of the junction unmatched. The sample here was unstimulated CD8+ T cells sorted from spleen or lymph node cells, taken before intestinal transplant. The TCR originated in a human donor who received an intestinal transplant. The rearrangement uses TRBV19 and TRBJ2-2; 7 bases fit TRBD2. CDR3 sequence reads: CASSLTSLTGELFF. The DNA of the CDR3 is TGTGCCAGTAGTCTGACTAGCTTGACCGGGGAGCTGTTTTTT.